One and the same sample provided the 11 T cell receptor beta chains below, sequenced in a study of OX40 agonist ivuxolimab in advanced cancers. The repertoire was sequenced with immunoSEQ multiplex PCR; TCRdb's copy has only in-frame clones and lacks some. The table includes just over 90,000 clones, under 95% detected once. The sample here was CD4+ or CD8+ T cells sorted from blood, taken in a trial of the OX40 agonist ivuxolimab. These receptors were taken from an adult with an advanced solid tumor such as melanoma, head and neck, liver or kidney cancer.

J is TRBJ2-1 and V is TRBV11-3; TRBD2 might be the D (6 bases). This CDR3 comprises 16 residues. Germline CDR1 SGHNT, CDR2 YENEEA. V lost 1 base to trimming and J lost 4 bases, with 14 bases between them. As DNA, the CDR3 is TGTGCCAGCAGCTTAGTTGTCTCTGCGGGATACAATGAGCAGTTCTTC. Translation: CASSLVVSAGYNEQFF.

The J gene is TRBJ1-5, the V gene TRBV15; possible D gene TRBD1, 6 bases. Per germline, CDR1 LNHNV and CDR2 YYDKDF (reference sequence). Trimming left V 1 base short and J 1 base short, with 11 bases between. The CDR3 sequence is 16 residues long. CDR3 region: CATSRARGTSNQPQHF. For the CDR3, the DNA is TGTGCCACCAGCAGAGCTAGGGGGACCAGCAATCAGCCCCAGCATTTT.

V gene TRBV28 combines with J gene TRBJ1-2; D is perhaps TRBD1 (6 bases). The CDR3 sequence is 18 residues long. V dropped 1 base and J dropped 0 bases, with 18 bases sitting between them. The germline V gene has CDR1 MDHEN and CDR2 SYDVKM. The CDR3 sequence is CASSLYAGGALSNYGYTF. As DNA, the CDR3 is TGTGCCAGCAGTTTATACGCGGGGGGCGCTCTCTCTAACTATGGCTACACCTTC.

This clone was detected once. This chain links TRBV19 with TRBJ2-6, with D unresolved. Deletions cut 0 bases from V and 0 bases from J, with 6 bases between. CDR1 and CDR2 (germline): LNHDA, SQIVND (reference sequence). The length of the CDR3 is 16 residues. Here the CDR3 DNA reads TGTGCCAGTAGTATAGAGGGCTTCTCTGGGGCCAACGTCCTGACTTTC. It is translated as CASSIEGFSGANVLTF.

The genes are TRBV11-3 and TRBJ2-5; TRBD2 aligns across 7 bases. J was trimmed by 5 bases and V by 0 bases; bases with no gene match: 3. The CDR3 totals 14 residues. Germline CDR1 and CDR2: SGHNT and YENEEA. CDR3 amino acids: CASSLEGRAETQYF. CDR3 nucleotide sequence: TGTGCCAGCAGCTTAGAGGGGAGGGCCGAGACCCAGTACTTC.

V usage is TRBV5-1 and J usage is TRBJ2-7; TRBD1 matches 8 bases. The CDR3 totals 16 residues. V was clipped by 0 bases and J by 3 bases; unmatched bases: 8. Germline loops: CDR1 SGHRS, CDR2 YFSETQ. The CDR3 here is CASSLASGQVGYEQYF. CDR3 nucleotide sequence: TGCGCCAGCAGCTTGGCCTCGGGACAGGTTGGCTACGAGCAGTACTTC.

The chain employs TRBV14 and TRBJ2-2, with D uncertain. The CDR3 runs 13 residues. Germline loops: CDR1 SGHDN, CDR2 FVKESK. V was shortened by 1 base and J by 6 bases, with 6 bases between the two germline ends. DNA for the CDR3: TGTGCCAGCAGCCAAGTGGCGGCCGGGGAGCTGTTTTTT. It specifies CASSQVAAGELFF. Full variable domain (outside the CDR3, taken from reference TRBV14 and TRBJ2-2): EAGVTQFPSHSVIEKGQTVTLRCDPISGHDNLYWYRRVMGKEIKFLLHFVKESKQDESGMPNNRFLAERTGGTYSTLKVQPAELEDSGVYFCASSQVAAGELFFGEGSRLTVL.

The chain uses TRBV19 and TRBJ1-5; D unresolved. The CDR3 runs to 13 residues. Germline assignment: CDR1 LNHDA and CDR2 SQIVND (reference sequence). V was shortened by 9 bases and J by 2 bases, with 11 bases between the two germline ends. CDR3 amino acids: CASWQVGNQPQHF. The CDR3 DNA sequence: TGTGCCAGCTGGCAGGTTGGCAATCAGCCCCAGCATTTT.

V gene TRBV19 combines with J gene TRBJ1-1; no firm D call. Germline values: CDR1 LNHDA, CDR2 SQIVND (reference sequence). Trimming shortened V by 3 bases and J by 3 bases, and 11 bases separated the two germline ends. The CDR3 totals 14 residues. The CDR3 sequence: CASSMPRAYTEAFF. The CDR3 DNA sequence: TGTGCCAGTAGTATGCCCCGGGCTTACACTGAAGCTTTCTTT.

This clone has more than one count but fewer than ten. The chain has TRBV5-1 and TRBJ2-5, with TRBD2 matching over 8 bases. CDR1 and CDR2 (germline): SGHRS, YFSETQ. The CDR3 extends over 14 amino acids. The V and J ends lost 0 bases and 5 bases, in that order; junction bases with no gene match: 3. In nucleotides, the CDR3 is TGCGCCAGCAGCTTGGCGGGGGGGGGCGAGACCCAGTACTTC. Its protein product is CASSLAGGGETQYF.

This chain uses TRBV25-1 with TRBJ2-1; TRBD1 matches at 8 bases. The V gene end was trimmed by 8 bases and the J gene end by 6 bases; junction bases not matched to a gene: 6. Per the germline V gene, CDR1 is MGHDK and CDR2 is SYGVNS. This CDR3 comprises 13 residues. CDR3 nucleotide sequence: TGTGCCAGCGGGAGGACAGGGCTCAATGAGCAGTTCTTC. Residues: CASGRTGLNEQFF.